The clone carrying this TCR beta chain was seen only a few times. Antigen unknown. Germline V gene sequence: CDR1 SGHTA, CDR2 FQGTGA. The CDR3 extends over 15 amino acids. V gave up 3 bases and J gave up 8 bases; unmatched junction bases: 6. It was RNA transcripts that yielded the amplified TCR beta CDR3 regions. The TCR CDR3 first-round RT-PCR relied on the HTBI primer set. TCRdb reanalysed the multiplex PCR reads using MiXCR and keeps one entry per CDR3 protein. The sample has more than 350,000 distinct CDR3 sequences; roughly 15% are singletons. The data are from a study of T cells in Graves' hyperthyroidism and ophthalmopathy. General study points: Peripheral blood also featured most of the thyroid clonotypes expanded above 0.001. Ophthalmopathy onset followed model prediction by a median approximately 6.2 months.

The diagnoses drew upon clinical symptoms, serum thyroxine and TRAb, thyroid ultrasound and orbital computed tomography. This clonotype was obtained from a woman aged 55-69 years with Graves' ophthalmopathy. The specimen was blood. The chain uses TRBV7-3 and TRBJ1-6; the match to TRBD1 covers 8 bases. CDR3 sequence reads: CASSFGQGRDSPLHF. The DNA of the CDR3 is TGTGCCAGCAGCTTCGGACAGGGACGGGATTCACCCCTCCACTTT.